These T cell receptor beta chains were read from a single sample in a study of cytomegalovirus exposure and HLA in healthy donors. TCRdb keeps only in-frame clones here, not all; method: immunoSEQ multiplex PCR. The sample yields under 300,000 clones, 81% seen once. Material for sequencing was PBMCs. These receptors were taken from a woman aged 55-75 years in good health and CMV-seropositive. Both conserved end residues are part of each CDR3. A D gene is named only where the DNA matches it firmly. Not all rows give a size; the values are once, few, many and, for expanded clones, a class.

V gene	D gene	clone size	J gene	CDR3 DNA	CDR3 protein
TRBV28	NA	NA	TRBJ2-3	TGTGCCAGCAGTGACTCCGGGGCAGATACGCAGTATTTT	CASSDSGADTQYF
TRBV19	NA	NA	TRBJ2-7	TGTGCCAGTAGTTTACAGGGTTCAACCTACGAGCAGTACTTC	CASSLQGSTYEQYF
TRBV5-1	NA	NA	TRBJ1-5	TGCGCCAGCAGCCAGGGTAACAATCAGCCCCAGCATTTT	CASSQGNNQPQHF
TRBV7-8	TRBD2	NA	TRBJ2-5	TGTGCCAGCAGCGCTCTAGCGGGGGGCCAAGAGACCCAGTACTTC	CASSALAGGQETQYF
TRBV2	TRBD2	few	TRBJ2-7	TGTGCCAGCAGACCGGGACTAGGATACGAGCAGTACTTC	CASRPGLGYEQYF
TRBV5-4	NA	NA	TRBJ2-7	TGTGCCAGCAGCTCCATGGGGAGCTCCTACGAGCAGTACTTC	CASSSMGSSYEQYF
TRBV27	TRBD2	NA	TRBJ2-1	TGTGCCAGCAGTTTTATGGGACTAGCGGGAGTAGTGAATGAGCAGTTCTTC	CASSFMGLAGVVNEQFF
TRBV20-1	NA	NA	TRBJ1-5	TGCAGTGCTAGAGATTCACAGCCCCAGCATTTT	CSARDSQPQHF
TRBV11-2	NA	NA	TRBJ1-1	TGTGCCAGCAGCCCCGACAGGCTAAGGAATACTGAAGCTTTCTTT	CASSPDRLRNTEAFF
TRBV5-4	NA	few	TRBJ2-2	TGTGCCAGCAGCCAATCGTCTAGCACCGGGGAGCTGTTTTTT	CASSQSSSTGELFF
TRBV30	TRBD2	NA	TRBJ2-1	TGTGCCTGGACCCCCGATCGGGGGGGGTGGAATGAGCAGTTCTTC	CAWTPDRGGWNEQFF
TRBV5-4	NA	NA	TRBJ1-3	TGTGCCAGCAGCTTGGAGTCAGGTCGCTCTGGAAACACCATATATTTT	CASSLESGRSGNTIYF
TRBV7-9	NA	once	TRBJ2-7	TGTGCCAGCAGCTTGGGGGGAGGTCCCCACGAGCAGTACTTC	CASSLGGGPHEQYF
TRBV27	NA	NA	TRBJ1-2	TGTGCCAGCAGTTTGAATCGAAAACTGAACTATGGCTACACCTTC	CASSLNRKLNYGYTF
TRBV4-1	NA	NA	TRBJ2-5	TGCGCCAGCAGCCAAGGAGGTGTAGGTGAGACCCAGTACTTC	CASSQGGVGETQYF
TRBV19	TRBD1	NA	TRBJ2-7	TGTGCCAGTAGTCGGGCCGGGACAGGGTACTACGAGCAGTACTTC	CASSRAGTGYYEQYF
TRBV13	NA	few	TRBJ2-7	TGTGCCAGCAGCATGACACCGACCTACGAGCAGTACTTC	CASSMTPTYEQYF
TRBV6-1	NA	once	TRBJ2-7	TGTGCCACCCTAGTAGTATTAGGGGCCGAGCAGTACTTC	CATLVVLGAEQYF
TRBV7-2	NA	NA	TRBJ2-7	TGTGCCAGCAGCATCCCGGGGACTTATGTAGAGCAGTACTTC	CASSIPGTYVEQYF
TRBV7-3	NA	NA	TRBJ2-3	TGTGCCAGCTCGAGCGGCCCGAGGACAGATACGCAGTATTTT	CASSSGPRTDTQYF
TRBV15	TRBD1	NA	TRBJ1-1	TGTGCCACCAGAACCGGGACAGGGGGGGAGTACACTGAAGCTTTCTTT	CATRTGTGGEYTEAFF
TRBV14	NA	NA	TRBJ2-6	TGTGCCAGCAGCCAAGACTTCTGGCAGGGAGGGGCCAACGTCCTGACTTTC	CASSQDFWQGGANVLTF
TRBV15	TRBD1	NA	TRBJ2-5	TGTGCCACCAGCAGAGTTGGGGACAGGGGGCCGGAGACCCAGTACTTC	CATSRVGDRGPETQYF
TRBV5-1	TRBD2	NA	TRBJ2-3	TGCGCCAGCAGCCCTATTCTAGCGGGAGCTGGGACAGATACGCAGTATTTT	CASSPILAGAGTDTQYF
TRBV6-5	NA	NA	TRBJ2-7	TGTGCCAGCAGAGGCGGGGAAGGCGGGGAGCAGTACTTC	CASRGGEGGEQYF
TRBV15	NA	NA	TRBJ2-1	TGTGCCACCAGCGAGCTAGCCCGACTGGATGAGCAGTTCTTC	CATSELARLDEQFF
TRBV7-9	TRBD1	once	TRBJ1-2	TGTGCCAGCAGCTTTGGACAGGGTGGCGGCTACACCTTC	CASSFGQGGGYTF
TRBV20-1	NA	NA	TRBJ2-4	TGCAGTGCTAGAGGGGACATACAGTACTTC	CSARGDIQYF
TRBV7-9	TRBD2	few	TRBJ2-7	TGTTCCAGCAGCTTCTGGCTAGCGGGGAACTACGAGCAGTACTTC	CSSSFWLAGNYEQYF
TRBV14	NA	NA	TRBJ1-1	TGTGCCAGCAGCCTCTACAAGGGGCTGGGCACTGAAGCTTTCTTT	CASSLYKGLGTEAFF
TRBV6-1	NA	NA	TRBJ1-2	TGTGCCAGCATCCTCGGGGGTGGCTATGGCTACACCTTC	CASILGGGYGYTF
TRBV7-3	NA	NA	TRBJ2-2	TGTGCCAGCAGCCCTGGACAAACCGGGGAGCTGTTTTTT	CASSPGQTGELFF
TRBV5-1	NA	NA	TRBJ2-2	TGCGCCAGCAGCGGATCGGGGGAATCCACCGGGGAGCTGTTTTTT	CASSGSGESTGELFF
TRBV6-6	NA	NA	TRBJ1-2	TGTGCCAGCATCGGCGGAGATAACTATGGCTACACCTTC	CASIGGDNYGYTF
TRBV28	NA	NA	TRBJ1-2	TGTGCCAGCAGTTCCCCCGGGGTGGGGGGCTATGGCTACACCTTC	CASSSPGVGGYGYTF
TRBV10-3	TRBD1	NA	TRBJ2-7	TGTGCCATCAACCCGGGGACAGACTACGAGCAGTACTTC	CAINPGTDYEQYF
TRBV7-9	TRBD2	NA	TRBJ2-1	TGTGCCAGCAGCTTAGAGGGGTGGGGGGGGTTCTTC	CASSLEGWGGFF